The present T cell receptor (beta chain) was sequenced within a study of T cell repertoires in ileal Crohn's disease. About the study: Postoperative therapy was given to about half: 10 to 12 thiopurines, around 17 anti-TNF agents. Points from the study as a whole: Clonality above 26.8% at surgery always came with endoscopic recurrence.

The length of the CDR3 is 15 residues. The V end was cut by 4 bases, the J end by 4 bases, with 11 bases between. CDR1 and CDR2 (germline): SEHNR, FQNEAQ (reference sequence). Patients were adults with ileal or ileocolonic Crohn's disease needing resection. Approximately 500 nanograms of biopsy DNA per sample underwent TCRB immunosequencing. Sequencing was performed with immunoSEQ multiplex PCR; in TCRdb, only in-frame clones are kept and a portion is missing. This table holds over 14,000 clones, approximately 70% found once. For this clone: No antigen is known for it.

This TCR derives from an adult with Crohn's disease. What was sequenced was ileal tissue. The chain links TRBV7-9 to TRBJ2-6; weak D call: TRBD1 (6 bases). CDR3 protein: CASSWSGAGANVLTF. CDR3 coding DNA: TGTGCCAGCAGCTGGTCAGGGGCGGGGGCCAACGTCCTGACTTTC.